The clone carrying this TCR beta chain has only one observation. Authors' methods: By means of reference gene primer amplification, nucleated cell counts were estimated. Profiling relied on immunoSEQ multiplex PCR, and the TCRdb table lists in-frame clones only, not all of them. That table is the source of V, J and clone size, and D and trimming were worked out from the DNA. The sample has around 180,000 clones; 88% are singletons. Trimming took off 1 base at V and 2 bases at J, with 14 bases between the two ends. The germline V gene encodes CDR1 SEHNR and CDR2 FQNEAQ (reference sequence). The CDR3 runs to 16 residues. This specimen belongs to a study of blood T cell repertoires in COVID-19.

The receptor comes from a man aged 60-69 years with acute or convalescent COVID-19. The sample consisted of peripheral blood. The chain is built from TRBV7-9 and TRBJ2-5; D possibly corresponds to TRBD2 (5 bases). In DNA form, the CDR3 reads TGTGCCAGCAGCTTAGAAGGGCGGGCGGAACAAGAGACCCAGTACTTC. Its protein product is CASSLEGRAEQETQYF.